This note documents a single T cell receptor (beta chain) sequence. Its antigen is unidentified. The germline gene is not matched at one end of the junction; a read error may be the cause. CDR3 size: 15 residues. CDR1 is SGHAT and CDR2 is FQNNGV in the germline V gene. This specimen belongs to a study of tumor-infiltrating lymphocytes in primary liver carcinoma. It was unsorted whole blood that yielded blood RNA, and germline DNA was also extracted. It was before surgery that 3.5 to 4 milliliters of peripheral blood were collected. Making TCR beta cDNA involved 400 to 600 ng total RNA and a constant-region primer. The TCR beta library was amplified through three nested multiplex PCR rounds in a modified ARM-PCR procedure. TRBV1-TRBV30 forward primers and a C-beta reverse primer were used in the first two PCR rounds, which each ran for about 11 cycles. Using its own MiXCR run on the multiplex PCR reads, TCRdb lists one record per CDR3 protein. In the table there are about 310,000 distinct CDR3 sequences, about three fifths of which are singletons.

General study points: With p = 0.039, the top-250-clone fraction in tumors significantly exceeded that in blood. Relative to tumor region pairs, the tumor-adjacent and tumor-blood pairs showed overlap that was lower.

The gene calls are TRBV11-2 and TRBJ2-1; TRBD2 matches at 10 bases. Sequences were obtained from peripheral blood. The receptor was isolated from a woman aged 30 to 39 with primary liver carcinoma and hepatitis B virus infection. The CDR3 here is CASSFSGRGYSELFF. CDR3 DNA: TGTGCCAGCAGCTTCAGCGGGAGGGGATACAGTGAGCTGTTCTTC.